These T cell receptor beta chains were read from a single sample in a study of blood T cell repertoires in COVID-19. Repertoires were generated with immunoSEQ multiplex PCR, while TCRdb's copy carries only in-frame clones and drops some. The table lists around 260,000 clones, about 89% of them singletons, with roughly 0.8% in the top ten. The sample comprised peripheral blood. The source is a man aged 25-45 years with acute or convalescent COVID-19. CDR3s include the opening cysteine and the closing phenylalanine or tryptophan. Part of the rows lack a size; the others show once, few, many or a class for expanded clones.

TRBV11-3	few	TRBJ2-1	CASSVIAGGNNEQFF
TRBV27	.	TRBJ2-1	CASSLSRQGGEQFF
TRBV6-5	.	TRBJ2-3	CASSYVYGVTDTQYF
TRBV10-3	.	TRBJ2-1	CASAGTIYNEQFF
TRBV7-3	.	TRBJ1-6	CASSSGQRVSPLHF
TRBV29-1	.	TRBJ1-2	CSDGQPNYGYTF
TRBV19	.	TRBJ1-2	CASRLEPLTNYGYTF
TRBV5-6	.	TRBJ1-6	CASTDQGLVRNSPLHF
TRBV3-1/TRBV3-2	few	TRBJ2-7	CASSRGSEQYF
TRBV11-2	.	TRBJ1-2	CASVGGYGYTF
TRBV5-1	.	TRBJ1-1	CASKPTGATLGAAFF
TRBV5-1	.	TRBJ2-7	CASSFAGSEYEQYF
TRBV9	.	TRBJ2-5	CASSPRTGQETQYF
TRBV5-1	.	TRBJ1-1	CASSLGPEAFF
TRBV18	.	TRBJ1-6	CASAPGTAGTNSPLHF
TRBV10-2	.	TRBJ1-4	CASSDTTNEKLFF
TRBV15	.	TRBJ2-3	CATRSGGASDTQYF
TRBV4-1	.	TRBJ1-2	CASSQDRDRVIYGYTF
TRBV19	.	TRBJ2-7	CASSFAHSGGTYEQYF
TRBV6-1	.	TRBJ1-5	CASSENGGWNQPQHF
TRBV6-4	.	TRBJ1-5	CASSDSRSTGIRGHQPQHF
TRBV2	few	TRBJ1-2	CASSQTGGAYGYTF
TRBV19	.	TRBJ1-5	CASRGAGAYSNQPQHF
TRBV28	.	TRBJ2-3	CASSSYRGDTQYF
TRBV5-1	once	TRBJ1-2	CASSPIARGGYTF
TRBV9	few	TRBJ1-5	CASSVGDGVTQPQHF
TRBV12-5	.	TRBJ1-5	CASGFVGAANQPQHF
TRBV18	.	TRBJ2-6	CASSPLPGTISGANVLTF
TRBV6-4	few	TRBJ1-5	CASSELGGKNQPQHF
TRBV5-1	.	TRBJ2-6	CASRRGTASGANVLTF
TRBV2	once	TRBJ1-1	CASRMDRVGNTEAFF
TRBV11-2	.	TRBJ2-3	CASSRALPGGTQYF
TRBV19	.	TRBJ1-5	CASSMGRRQQPQHF
TRBV18	.	TRBJ1-5	CASSSRNQPQHF
TRBV5-5	few	TRBJ1-5	CASSLTGTGTLSNQPQHF
TRBV5-5	.	TRBJ2-5	CASAISSPSGGYYQETQYF
TRBV20-1	.	TRBJ2-7	CSASALAGGNEQYF
TRBV29-1	.	TRBJ2-7	CSVGTSGSTYEQYF
TRBV5-1	.	TRBJ2-7	CASSFLRGYEQYF
TRBV12-3/TRBV12-4	.	TRBJ2-7	CASSFGGEYEQYF
TRBV6-6	.	TRBJ2-5	CASSLRDTRKHQETQYF
TRBV27	.	TRBJ1-6	CASRPPGQGHSPLHF
TRBV19	.	TRBJ1-1	CASKDRGRTEAFF
TRBV7-7	.	TRBJ1-1	CASSQGDNTEAFF
TRBV3-1/TRBV3-2	.	TRBJ1-6	CASSQVGNNSPLHF
TRBV4-1	.	TRBJ2-7	CASSYSGDLYEQYF
TRBV19	.	TRBJ2-7	CASEGGGEDEQYF
TRBV3-1/TRBV3-2	.	TRBJ1-3	CASSQDRVSGNTIYF
TRBV12-3/TRBV12-4	.	TRBJ1-2	CASSRRRDEGYTF
TRBV13	.	TRBJ2-3	CASSKKIAATSTDTQYF
TRBV4-1	.	TRBJ2-1	CASSQEGGGDYNEQFF
TRBV3-1/TRBV3-2	once	TRBJ1-1	CASSPWSGQGRVGSFF
TRBV30	.	TRBJ2-4	CAWSLGWTGKNIQYF